This paragraph reports one T cell receptor (beta chain). The data were obtained in a study of blood T cell repertoires in COVID-19. About the research overall: Specimens from acute and convalescent COVID-19 originated in the United States, Italy and Spain. PBMCs, B-cell-depleted T cells, or T cells provided the cDNA or gDNA that made up the material.

Authors' methods: Reference gene primers were amplified, and this amplification served to estimate nucleated cell counts. The protocol was immunoSEQ multiplex PCR, while the TCRdb copy is restricted to in-frame clones and leaves out a portion. Clonal size and the V and J genes are those of that table, whereas D and trimming came from the DNA. The table has roughly 190,000 clones, 90% seen once. Germline-derived CDR1 and CDR2 are LGHNA and YSLEER. Trimming removed 0 bases from V and 7 bases from J, with 7 bases in between. This CDR3 has 13 residues. The chain uses TRBV4-3 and TRBJ1-5; D call uncertain. The sample was peripheral blood. This sequence was found in a man over 45 with acute or convalescent COVID-19. The CDR3 nucleotides read TGCGCCAGCAGCCAAGATCTAACGCAGCCCCAGCATTTT. This encodes CASSQDLTQPQHF.